Listed here are 2 T cell receptor beta chains from one sample, sequenced in a study of blood T cells in healthy people across ages. A J-beta primer mix and a sample-barcoded 5' primer were used in a second PCR of about 6 to 12 cycles. TCRdb independently ran MiXCR on the 5' RACE reads; one entry per CDR3 protein. Of 550,000 to 600,000 distinct CDR3 sequences in the sample, less than 60% were seen once. Sample: blood. The source of these receptors is a man aged 80 or over in good health.

This chain links TRBV6-2 or TRBV6-3 with TRBJ2-5, with 10 bases matching TRBD2. The J call is in doubt because the DNA end fits TRBJ2-7 better. The CDR3 extends over 17 amino acids. Germline values: CDR1 MNHEY, CDR2 SVGEGT. The DNA for the CDR3 is TGTGCCAGCAGTTCCCCCCGGACTAGCGGTCCTTTCTACGAGCAGTACTTC. As protein: CASSSPRTSGPFYEQYF.

This clonotype has only a few counts. The genes are TRBV20-1 and TRBJ2-1; 10 nucleotides line up with TRBD1. Germline values: CDR1 DFQATT, CDR2 SNEGSKA (reference sequence). V gave up 5 bases and J gave up 9 bases; unmatched junction bases: 10. This CDR3 region has 14 residues. CDR3 amino acids: CSASTGTGEGEQFF. CDR3 nucleotides: TGCAGTGCTTCTACCGGGACAGGGGAGGGTGAGCAGTTCTTC.